This TCR beta chain was captured in a study of blood T cell repertoires in COVID-19. About the study: Italy, Spain and the United States were the sources of the convalescent and acute COVID-19 samples. T cells, B-cell-depleted T cells, or PBMCs supplied cDNA or gDNA.

Methods used by the authors: Using reference gene primer amplification, nucleated cell counts were estimated. Data came from immunoSEQ multiplex PCR; TCRdb stores just in-frame clones and leaves some out. V, J and clone size derive from that table, while D and trimming were established from the DNA sequence. This sample has fewer than 300,000 clones; about 80% occur once, and the top ten carry 8% to 9.5%. Trimming at V came to 3 bases and at J to 4 bases, leaving 6 bases not matched to a gene. The CDR3 extends over 16 amino acids. Germline values: CDR1 MDHEN, CDR2 SYDVKM. The TCR sequence derives from a human donor in a cohort sampled during active COVID-19. The specimen sequenced was peripheral blood. The rearrangement uses TRBV28 and TRBJ2-2; 9 positions agree with TRBD1. CDR3 coding DNA: TGTGCCAGCAGTTTGGAGGGACAGGGTGTCACCGGGGAGCTGTTTTTT. Protein sequence: CASSLEGQGVTGELFF.